This T cell receptor (beta chain) came from a study of T cell responses to AZD1222 COVID-19 vaccine (dated by TCRdb to the early 2020s). Regarding the study in general: AZD1222 recipients whose second dose came at about 4 weeks and those whose second dose came at about 12 weeks were combined into one group, since spike-specific TCR depth and breadth did not differ between the two schedules. A total of 233 trial participants underwent TCR sequencing, of whom 200 to 220 received two doses of AZD1222 and some 25 received two doses of the MenACWY control vaccine. Trial participants were enrolled by age into subgroups of 18-55, 56-69 and 70-plus years, and roughly 150, 30 and 60 TCR-sequenced participants, respectively, were included in these subgroups.

The CDR3 measures 14 amino acids from cysteine to phenylalanine. Only the CDR3 part of the read is kept: 42 bases, read in frame from the first base. From a lookup of the germline V gene, CDR1 and CDR2 are MDHEN and SYDVKM. V is reduced by 7 bases and J by 0 bases, leaving a spacing of 10 bases between them. Of note for this clone: This receptor's antigen is unknown. The record has no base qualities; no much larger clone is one base away. The same CDR3 also results from other DNA sequences found in this sample.

Study-level results and caveats: Because no day 14 peak-response samples were available, the repertoires could be characterized only after the peak T cell response. Vaccine-associated CD4 TCRs spanned the whole spike protein, with dominant responses in regions 160-218 and 743-854. Spike-specific TCR breadth and depth rose significantly after two AZD1222 doses compared with day 0 and with MenACWY recipients. Reportedly, close to half of the unique spike-specific TCRs recognized epitopes lying outside the regions that are mutated in the B.1.351 and B.1.1.7 variants. Participants were mostly white British and included more females than males, and it was suggested by the authors that clonal diversity may have been underestimated. The 56-69-year group was small, and its depth increase did not reach significance, likely because of low power. Conclusions about previously exposed vaccinees are limited because only six or seven AZD1222 recipients were SARS-CoV-2 seropositive at baseline.

The time point label on this specimen signifies: baseline before first vaccination. Vaccinee samples came from UK trials COV001 and COV002, including a single-blind randomized controlled phase 2/3 trial of AZD1222 (ChAdOx1 nCoV-19) in healthy adults. For TCRbeta chain sequencing, PBMC samples from trial participants were taken at day 0 and at day 28 after the second dose. The CDR3 regions of human TCRbeta chains were analyzed by immunosequencing. In the paper's pipeline: TCRs in the repertoires were compared against a reference library of SARS-CoV-2-specific TCRs that had been generated with the MIRA antigen-specificity platform. Breadth was defined as the fraction of unique TCRs that were SARS-CoV-2-associated, and depth was defined as the fraction of total T cells that were SARS-CoV-2-associated. Using the MIRA data, every spike-specific TCR was mapped to the spike region that the TCR reacted to and assigned to either a CD4 or a CD8 class. Log10-transformed breadth and depth values were compared by one-way ANOVA with Sidak's multiple comparisons tests. TCRdb provides this immuneACCESS table in a form limited to in-frame rearrangements. Some clones are lacking; in checked studies, under half of them reflect an unresolved V gene, and why the rest are absent is not known. D and trimming come from the DNA, and the V and J calls and clone size come from that table. The sample data list around 120,000 clones, and around nine tenths of these were observed just once. Of the sample, 7.2% falls within the top ten clones.

The sequence is built from TRBV28 and TRBJ1-5; tentative D gene TRBD1, with 6 bases matching. The source of this sequence is an adult in good health. The specimen comprised peripheral blood, sampled on day 0 of AZD1222 vaccination. The sequence in DNA is TGTGCCAGCATCAGGGGTGGTAGCAATCAGCCCCAGCATTTT. This sequence encodes CASIRGGSNQPQHF.